Listed below are T cell receptor beta chains from one sample, sequenced in a study of vaccination effects on CD4 cells after COVID-19. Measured with immunoSEQ multiplex PCR; TCRdb has only the in-frame clones, and not every one. Of some 56,000 clones listed, around 76% are singletons. No antigen is known for these receptors. The sequencing used CD4+ T cells from PBMCs cultured with HIV peptides, collected before COVID-19 vaccination. The receptors were gathered from a human donor who had a prior SARS-CoV-2 infection. The CDR3 runs from the conserved cysteine through the conserved F or W. A D gene is named only where the DNA matches it firmly. Clone size appears in some rows only: once, few, many, or a class for an expanded clone.

>NA|NA|TRBJ2-7|TRBV9
CASSPPAAEQYF
TGTGCCAGCAGCCCCCCAGCCGCCGAGCAGTACTTC
>TRBD2|NA|TRBJ2-3|TRBV18
CASSPLLISGTSGTDTQYF
TGTGCCAGCTCACCACTACTTATTTCCGGGACTAGCGGCACAGATACGCAGTATTTT
>NA|NA|TRBJ1-3|TRBV30
CAWSRGTGNTIYF
TGTGCCTGGAGTAGAGGGACTGGAAACACCATATATTTT
>NA|NA|TRBJ2-5|TRBV5-1
CASSASHQETQYF
TGCGCCAGCAGCGCCTCACACCAAGAGACCCAGTACTTC
>TRBD2|NA|TRBJ2-1|TRBV5-1
CASSLDPVASGYNEQFF
TGCGCCAGCAGCTTGGACCCCGTAGCTAGCGGTTACAATGAGCAGTTCTTC
>TRBD1|NA|TRBJ1-2|TRBV3-1/TRBV3-2
CASSQVTGRSSNYGYTF
TGTGCCAGCAGCCAAGTGACAGGGAGGAGTTCTAACTATGGCTACACCTTC
>TRBD1|NA|TRBJ2-3|TRBV5-1
CASSTTPGQYTDTQYF
TGCGCCAGCAGCACCACCCCGGGACAGTATACAGATACGCAGTATTTT
>NA|NA|TRBJ1-1|TRBV28
CASSLKSTRQGAFF
TGTGCCAGCAGTTTAAAGTCGACTCGGCAGGGGGCTTTCTTT
>TRBD1|NA|TRBJ2-2|TRBV15
CATRTGRNTGELFF
TGTGCCACCAGGACAGGGAGGAACACCGGGGAGCTGTTTTTT
>TRBD2|NA|TRBJ2-1|TRBV7-8
CASSQWTSGSSYNEQFF
TGTGCCAGCAGCCAATGGACTAGCGGGAGCTCCTACAATGAGCAGTTCTTC
>NA|NA|TRBJ2-3|TRBV5-1
CASSLMLAGFGDTQYF
TGCGCCAGCAGCTTGATGTTAGCTGGGTTTGGTGATACGCAGTATTTT
>NA|NA|TRBJ2-2|TRBV11-3
CASSLGPRGGNTNTGELFF
TGTGCCAGCAGCTTAGGTCCCCGTGGCGGAAATACGAACACCGGGGAGCTGTTTTTT
>TRBD1|NA|TRBJ2-7|TRBV3-1/TRBV3-2
CASSQGDSYEQYF
TGTGCCAGCAGCCAAGGGGACAGTTACGAGCAGTACTTC
>TRBD2|NA|TRBJ2-1|TRBV27
CASSLLGAGVRYEQFF
TGTGCCAGCAGTTTATTAGGGGCGGGAGTACGCTATGAGCAGTTCTTC
>NA|NA|TRBJ1-1|TRBV5-1
CASSLVTTGNTEAFF
TGCGCCAGCAGCTTGGTAACGACAGGCAACACTGAAGCTTTCTTT
>NA|NA|TRBJ1-2|TRBV27
CASGFIGDGYGYTF
TGTGCCAGCGGCTTCATAGGGGACGGCTATGGCTACACCTTC
>NA|NA|TRBJ2-5|TRBV5-4
CASSFNRVGETQYF
TGTGCCAGCAGCTTCAACAGGGTAGGCGAGACCCAGTACTTC
>NA|few|TRBJ2-2|TRBV28
CASIPAGANRNGELFF
TGTGCCAGCATTCCGGCAGGGGCGAATCGGAACGGGGAGCTGTTTTTT
>TRBD1|NA|TRBJ2-3|TRBV2
CASTRQGAGDTQYF
TGTGCCAGTACTCGACAGGGGGCTGGAGATACGCAGTATTTT
>NA|NA|TRBJ2-7|TRBV12-3/TRBV12-4
CASSPPPAYEQYF
TGTGCCAGCAGTCCGCCGCCGGCCTACGAGCAGTACTTC
>NA|NA|TRBJ1-2|TRBV6-5
CASSPGDVPNYGYTF
TGTGCCAGCAGCCCAGGGGACGTACCTAACTATGGCTACACCTTC
>NA|NA|TRBJ1-1|TRBV5-4
CASTRGGGGNTEAFF
TGTGCCAGCACCCGTGGCGGGGGTGGGAACACTGAAGCTTTCTTT
>NA|NA|TRBJ2-3|TRBV24-1
CATSDFGPSTQYF
TGTGCCACCAGTGATTTTGGCCCCTCTACGCAGTATTTT
>NA|NA|TRBJ2-1|TRBV5-8
CASSSRGGAYNEQFF
TGTGCCAGCAGCTCAAGGGGGGGGGCCTACAATGAGCAGTTCTTC
>NA|NA|TRBJ2-3|TRBV9
CASSADRDSVNSDTQYF
TGTGCCAGCAGCGCAGACCGGGACTCTGTAAATTCAGATACGCAGTATTTT
>NA|few|TRBJ2-1|TRBV5-5
CASSLAGPRPYNEQFF
TGTGCCAGCAGCTTGGCCGGGCCCCGGCCCTACAATGAGCAGTTCTTC
>NA|NA|TRBJ1-4|TRBV7-2
CASSLLPAANEKLFF
TGTGCCAGCAGCTTACTGCCGGCGGCTAATGAAAAACTGTTTTTT
>TRBD1|NA|TRBJ1-2|TRBV19
CASSKDRRGYTF
TGTGCCAGTAGTAAGGACAGGCGCGGCTACACCTTC
>NA|NA|TRBJ2-3|TRBV6-2/TRBV6-3
CASSYGEGVRQYF
TGTGCCAGCAGTTACGGTGAGGGAGTCCGGCAGTATTTT
>NA|NA|TRBJ2-7|TRBV25-1
CASSEPNRDGNYEQYF
TGTGCCAGCAGTGAACCGAATAGGGACGGAAACTACGAGCAGTACTTC
>NA|NA|TRBJ2-7|TRBV6-2/TRBV6-3
CASSYSNAEGLYEQYF
TGTGCCAGCAGTTACTCGAACGCTGAAGGGCTCTACGAGCAGTACTTC
>NA|few|TRBJ2-2|TRBV14
CASSQDRDTPGELFF
TGTGCCAGCAGCCAAGACAGGGATACTCCCGGGGAGCTGTTTTTT
>NA|once|TRBJ2-3|TRBV5-1
CASSFMYSTDTQYF
TGCGCCAGCAGCTTCATGTATAGCACAGATACGCAGTATTTT
>NA|once|TRBJ2-6|TRBV7-9
CASSLLGSWANVLTF
TGTGCCAGCAGCTTATTGGGTTCTTGGGCCAACGTCCTGACTTTC
>TRBD2|NA|TRBJ2-1|TRBV30
CAWSVWGGRWGEQFF
TGTGCCTGGAGTGTATGGGGAGGGCGTTGGGGTGAGCAGTTCTTC
>NA|NA|TRBJ1-3|TRBV7-6
CASSPMSSGNTIYF
TGTGCCAGCAGCCCTATGAGCTCTGGAAACACCATATATTTT
>TRBD2|NA|TRBJ2-7|TRBV29-1
CSVESGGPPYEQYF
TGCAGCGTTGAAAGCGGGGGGCCACCATACGAGCAGTACTTC
>NA|NA|TRBJ1-1|TRBV5-6
CASSPLTGSVTEAFF
TGTGCCAGCAGCCCCTTGACAGGATCCGTCACTGAAGCTTTCTTT
>NA|few|TRBJ2-7|TRBV15
CATSKGVLIYEQYF
TGTGCCACCAGCAAGGGTGTCCTGATCTACGAGCAGTACTTC
>NA|NA|TRBJ2-1|TRBV5-5
CASSLQRNSYNEQFF
TGTGCCAGCAGCTTGCAGCGCAACTCCTACAATGAGCAGTTCTTC
>TRBD1|few|TRBJ1-2|TRBV11-2
CASSSPRTGGGGYTF
TGTGCCAGCAGCTCCCCGAGGACAGGGGGCGGTGGCTACACCTTC
>TRBD2|NA|TRBJ2-4|TRBV7-2
CASSPSGGEARPIQYF
TGTGCCAGCAGCCCTAGCGGGGGGGAAGCGCGGCCCATTCAGTACTTC
>TRBD2|NA|TRBJ2-1|TRBV15
CATSRDRAGGYNEQFF
TGTGCCACCAGCAGAGATAGAGCGGGAGGCTACAATGAGCAGTTCTTC
>TRBD2|NA|TRBJ2-3|TRBV5-4
CASSSTSGGPGTQYF
TGTGCCAGCAGCTCGACTAGCGGGGGCCCTGGTACGCAGTATTTT
>TRBD2|once|TRBJ2-7|TRBV10-3
CAISQTSGRVGVYYEQYF
TGTGCCATCAGCCAGACTAGCGGGAGAGTGGGGGTTTACTACGAGCAGTACTTC
>NA|NA|TRBJ1-1|TRBV3-1/TRBV3-2
CASSALAEAFF
TGTGCCAGCAGCGCTCTTGCTGAAGCTTTCTTT
>NA|NA|TRBJ2-7|TRBV1
CTSSHLCGVYSYEQYF
TGCACCAGCAGCCATCTTTGCGGGGTATACTCCTACGAGCAGTACTTC
>TRBD2|few|TRBJ2-5|TRBV10-1
CASKGASGGETQYF
TGCGCCAGCAAGGGCGCCTCGGGGGGAGAGACCCAGTACTTC
>NA|NA|TRBJ1-4|TRBV7-9
CASSLADTTNEKLFF
TGTGCCAGCAGCTTAGCGGATACAACTAATGAAAAACTGTTTTTT
>NA|NA|TRBJ2-5|TRBV2
CASSAGASRGETQYF
TGTGCCAGCAGTGCGGGAGCGAGTCGAGGAGAGACCCAGTACTTC
>TRBD1|NA|TRBJ1-3|TRBV6-6
CASSRQGWSGNTIYF
TGTGCCAGCAGCAGACAGGGATGGTCTGGAAACACCATATATTTT
>NA|NA|TRBJ2-7|TRBV5-4
CASSLDLANYEQYF
TGTGCCAGCAGCTTGGATTTGGCGAACTACGAGCAGTACTTC
>NA|NA|TRBJ2-7|TRBV5-1
CASSLGRGVYEQYF
TGCGCCAGCAGCTTGGGAAGGGGTGTCTACGAGCAGTACTTC
>NA|NA|TRBJ2-3|TRBV4-2
CASSQEASLGTADTQYF
TGTGCCAGCAGTCAAGAGGCCAGCCTGGGAACGGCAGATACGCAGTATTTT